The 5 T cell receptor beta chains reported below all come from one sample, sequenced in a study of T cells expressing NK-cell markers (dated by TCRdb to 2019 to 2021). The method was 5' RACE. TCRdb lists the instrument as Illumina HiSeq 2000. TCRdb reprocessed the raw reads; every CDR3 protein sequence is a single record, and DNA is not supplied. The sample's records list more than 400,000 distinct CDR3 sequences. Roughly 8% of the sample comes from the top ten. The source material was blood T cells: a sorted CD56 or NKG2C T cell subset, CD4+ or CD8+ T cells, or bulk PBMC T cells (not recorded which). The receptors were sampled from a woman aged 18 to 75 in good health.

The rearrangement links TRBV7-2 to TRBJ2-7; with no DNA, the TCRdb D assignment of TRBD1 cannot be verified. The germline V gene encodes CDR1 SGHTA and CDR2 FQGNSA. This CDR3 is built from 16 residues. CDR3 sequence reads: CASSPTIGPSGLEQYF.

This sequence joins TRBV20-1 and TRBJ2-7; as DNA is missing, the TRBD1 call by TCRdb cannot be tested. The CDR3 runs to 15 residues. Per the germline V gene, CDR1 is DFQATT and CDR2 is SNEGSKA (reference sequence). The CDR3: CSARDKGRLSYEQYF.

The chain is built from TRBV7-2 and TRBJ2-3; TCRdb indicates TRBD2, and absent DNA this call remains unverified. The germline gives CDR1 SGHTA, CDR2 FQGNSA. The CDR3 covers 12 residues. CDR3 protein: CASNDPLKKQYF.

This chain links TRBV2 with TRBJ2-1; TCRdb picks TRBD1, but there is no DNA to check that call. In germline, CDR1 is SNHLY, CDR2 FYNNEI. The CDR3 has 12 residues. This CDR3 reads CARGAVYNEQFF.

This chain's CDR3 is CASSSQGAGMNTEAFF. This chain connects TRBV7-2 to TRBJ1-1; lacking DNA, the TRBD1 call made by TCRdb goes unchecked. The CDR3 is 16 amino acids. Germline lookup yields CDR1 SGHTA and CDR2 FQGNSA. Full variable domain (rest looked up from reference TRBV7-2 and TRBJ1-1): GAGVSQSPSNKVTEKGKDVELRCDPISGHTALYWYRQSLGQGLEFLIYFQGNSAPDKSGLPSDRFSAERTGGSVSTLTIQRTQQEDSAVYLCASSSQGAGMNTEAFFGQGTRLTVV.